This T cell receptor beta chain was identified in a study of long-term antiretroviral therapy in people with HIV. Study-level findings and limits: Older ART regimens were possibly in use when the blood was collected between about 2004 and 2018. Post-treatment diversity went higher with ART but stayed below transplant donor controls. Researchers lacked any data on ART adherence, viral resistance or therapy changes.

V lost 7 bases to trimming and J lost 4 bases, with 18 bases between them. Per the germline V gene, CDR1 is LNHDA and CDR2 is SQIVND (reference sequence). The CDR3 contains 15 residues. Version v3.0 of the immunoSEQ assay was performed at survey level. Profiling relied on immunoSEQ multiplex PCR, and the TCRdb table lists in-frame clones only, not all of them. The table includes some 48,000 clones, around 80% detected once. In regard to this clone: Its antigen is as yet unknown.

Sample: unsorted PBMCs, taken 0.8 years after starting antiretroviral therapy. This sequence was found in a woman between 18 and 29 years old with HIV. V and J are TRBV19 and TRBJ2-3, with D possibly matching TRBD2 (5 bases). The CDR3 sequence is CASTLRGAPPDTQYF. The CDR3 DNA is TGTGCCAGTACCCTCCGGGGAGCTCCCCCAGATACGCAGTATTTT.